This T cell receptor beta chain was obtained from a study of OX40 agonist ivuxolimab in advanced cancers. Study as a whole: Under the entry rules, prior anti-PD-1, anti-PD-L1 or anti-CTLA-4 therapy was allowed, and approximately 40% had some.

Some clones are missing from TCRdb's copy, which holds only in-frame ones; the method was immunoSEQ multiplex PCR. Seen here are around 100,000 clones, approximately 94% observed once, and the top ten hold approximately 2%. The CDR3 runs to 16 residues. V lost 4 bases to trimming and J lost 0 bases, with 13 bases between them. Germline CDR1 is SGHTA and CDR2 is FQGTGA. This chain connects TRBV7-3 to TRBJ2-1; D is unresolved. Sample: CD4+ or CD8+ T cells sorted from blood, taken in a trial of the OX40 agonist ivuxolimab. The TCR was taken from an adult with an advanced solid tumor such as melanoma, head and neck, liver or kidney cancer. The CDR3 protein is CASSSSDRSSYNEQFF. Written as DNA, the CDR3 is TGTGCCAGCAGCTCATCTGACCGGAGCTCCTACAATGAGCAGTTCTTC.